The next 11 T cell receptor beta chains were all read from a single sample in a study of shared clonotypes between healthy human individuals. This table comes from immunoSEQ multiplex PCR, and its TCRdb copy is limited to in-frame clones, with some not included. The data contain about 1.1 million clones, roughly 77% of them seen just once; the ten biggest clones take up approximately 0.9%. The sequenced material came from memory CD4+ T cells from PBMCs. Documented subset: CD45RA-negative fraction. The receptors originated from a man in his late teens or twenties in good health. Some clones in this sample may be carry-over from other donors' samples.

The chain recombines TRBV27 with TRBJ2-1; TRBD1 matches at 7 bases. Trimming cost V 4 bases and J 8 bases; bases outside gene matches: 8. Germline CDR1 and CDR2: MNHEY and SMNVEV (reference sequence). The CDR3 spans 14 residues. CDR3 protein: CASSSRTGRYEQFF. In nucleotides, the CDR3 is TGTGCCAGCAGTTCCCGGACAGGACGGTATGAGCAGTTCTTC.

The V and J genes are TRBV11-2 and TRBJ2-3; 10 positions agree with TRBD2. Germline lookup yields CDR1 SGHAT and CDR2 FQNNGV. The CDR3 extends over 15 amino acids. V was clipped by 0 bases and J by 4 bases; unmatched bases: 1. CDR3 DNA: TGTGCCAGCAGCTTAGAAGCGGGAGGGCCAGATACGCAGTATTTT. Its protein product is CASSLEAGGPDTQYF.

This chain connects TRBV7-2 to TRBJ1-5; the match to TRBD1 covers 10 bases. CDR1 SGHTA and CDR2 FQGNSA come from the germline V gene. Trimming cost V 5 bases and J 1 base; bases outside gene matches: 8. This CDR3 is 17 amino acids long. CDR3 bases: TGTGCCAGCAGCCATGGGACAGGGGTTGGGAGCAATCAGCCCCAGCATTTT. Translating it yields CASSHGTGVGSNQPQHF.

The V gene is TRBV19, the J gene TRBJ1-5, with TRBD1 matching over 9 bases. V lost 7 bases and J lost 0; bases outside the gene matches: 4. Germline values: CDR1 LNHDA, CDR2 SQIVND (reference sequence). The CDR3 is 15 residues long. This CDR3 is CASKLQGASNQPQHF. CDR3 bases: TGTGCCAGTAAATTACAGGGGGCTAGCAATCAGCCCCAGCATTTT.

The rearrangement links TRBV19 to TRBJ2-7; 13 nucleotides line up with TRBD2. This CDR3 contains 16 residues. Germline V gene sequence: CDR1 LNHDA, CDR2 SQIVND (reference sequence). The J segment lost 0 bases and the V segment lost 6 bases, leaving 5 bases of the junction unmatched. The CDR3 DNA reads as TGTGCCAGTAGGAAAGGGACTAGCGGGACCTCCTACGAGCAGTACTTC. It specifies CASRKGTSGTSYEQYF.

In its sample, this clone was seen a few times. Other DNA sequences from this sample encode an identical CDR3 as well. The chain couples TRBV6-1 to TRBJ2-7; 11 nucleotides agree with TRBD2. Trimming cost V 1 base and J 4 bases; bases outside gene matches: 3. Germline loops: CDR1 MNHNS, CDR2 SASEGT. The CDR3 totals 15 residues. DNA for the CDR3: TGTGCCAGCAGTGAAGGCACTAGCGGGAGTTACGAGCAGTACTTC. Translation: CASSEGTSGSYEQYF.

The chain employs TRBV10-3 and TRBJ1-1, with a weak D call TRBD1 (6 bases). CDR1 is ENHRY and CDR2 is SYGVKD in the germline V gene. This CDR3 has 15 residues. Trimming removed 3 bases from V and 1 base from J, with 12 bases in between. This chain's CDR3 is CAISDRRQENTEAFF. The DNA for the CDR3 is TGTGCCATCAGTGATAGGAGACAGGAGAACACTGAAGCTTTCTTT.

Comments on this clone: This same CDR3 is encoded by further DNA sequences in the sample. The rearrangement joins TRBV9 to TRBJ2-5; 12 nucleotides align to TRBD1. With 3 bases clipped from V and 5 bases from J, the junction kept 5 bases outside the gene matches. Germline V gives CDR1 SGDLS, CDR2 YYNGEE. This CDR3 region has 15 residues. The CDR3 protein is CASSAGQGAVETQYF. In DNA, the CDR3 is TGTGCCAGCAGCGCGGGACAGGGGGCGGTTGAGACCCAGTACTTC.

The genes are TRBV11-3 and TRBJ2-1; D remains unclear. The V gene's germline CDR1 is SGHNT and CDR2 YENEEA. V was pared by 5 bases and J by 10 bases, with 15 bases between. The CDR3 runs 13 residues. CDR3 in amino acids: CASSDRNVQEQFF. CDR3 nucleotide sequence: TGTGCCAGCAGCGACCGCAACGTCCAAGAGCAGTTCTTC.

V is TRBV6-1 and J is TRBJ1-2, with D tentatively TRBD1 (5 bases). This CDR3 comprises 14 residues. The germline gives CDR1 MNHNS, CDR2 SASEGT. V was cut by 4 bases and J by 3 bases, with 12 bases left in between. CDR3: CASSAVGGDYGYTF. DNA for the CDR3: TGTGCCAGCAGTGCCGTCGGGGGGGACTATGGCTACACCTTC.

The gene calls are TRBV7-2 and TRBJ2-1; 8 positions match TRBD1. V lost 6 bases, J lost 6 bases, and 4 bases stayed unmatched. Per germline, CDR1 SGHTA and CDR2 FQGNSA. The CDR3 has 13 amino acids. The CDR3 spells CASRYTGGNEQFF. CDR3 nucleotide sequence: TGTGCCAGCAGGTACACAGGGGGCAATGAGCAGTTCTTC.